The rows below give T cell receptor beta chains drawn from one sample of a study of beta chain features in type 1 diabetes. Libraries were prepared by immunoSEQ multiplex PCR; TCRdb keeps only in-frame clonotypes and omits some of them. The sample lists under 300,000 clones, 7% to 9% seen once, with about 0.93% in the top ten. The sequenced sample was central memory CD4+ T cells from blood. All receptors derive from a young woman in good health. Each CDR3 is given with its conserved first and last residue. The D gene is left open where the match is weak. Expanded clones are given a class, and other clones once, few, many or no size at all.

v_call	d_call	j_call	clone_size	cdr3_aa	cdr3_nt
TRBV6-5	NA	TRBJ2-3	few	CASSYRATYTTQYF	TGTGCCAGCAGTTACAGGGCAACGTACACTACGCAGTATTTT
TRBV11-3	NA	TRBJ1-1	few	CASSPVYTEAFF	TGTGCCAGCAGCCCCGTTTACACTGAAGCTTTCTTT
TRBV7-2	TRBD2	TRBJ2-3	few	CASSLASRASGRATDTQYF	TGTGCCAGCAGCTTAGCGTCTAGGGCTAGCGGGAGGGCGACAGATACGCAGTATTTT
TRBV7-2	NA	TRBJ2-7	few	CASSLAGGNYEQYF	TGTGCCAGCAGCTTAGCGGGGGGAAACTACGAGCAGTACTTC
TRBV5-6	NA	TRBJ2-1	NA	CASSLKWPGKQFF	TGTGCCAGCAGCTTGAAGTGGCCAGGGAAGCAGTTCTTC
TRBV7-9	NA	TRBJ2-2	NA	CASSFTSTGELFF	TGTGCCAGCAGCTTTACTAGCACCGGGGAGCTGTTTTTT
TRBV2	NA	TRBJ1-1	few	CASSTGNTEAFF	TGTGCCAGCAGCACGGGGAACACTGAAGCTTTCTTT
TRBV5-1	NA	TRBJ2-6	few	CASSSWSSGANVLTF	TGCGCCAGCAGCTCCTGGAGCTCTGGGGCCAACGTCCTGACTTTC
TRBV19	TRBD1	TRBJ2-1	few	CATISGGAYNEQFF	TGTGCCACCATTTCAGGGGGCGCCTACAATGAGCAGTTCTTC
TRBV2	NA	TRBJ2-3	few	CASSARWDSTDTQYF	TGTGCCAGCAGTGCTAGGTGGGACTCCACAGATACGCAGTATTTT
TRBV18	NA	TRBJ2-7	NA	CASSPSGHAYYEQYF	TGTGCCAGCTCACCCTCGGGACACGCTTACTACGAGCAGTACTTC
TRBV5-1	NA	TRBJ2-1	NA	CASRSGSEQFF	TGCGCCAGCCGATCGGGGTCTGAGCAGTTCTTC
TRBV27	NA	TRBJ1-6	many	CASRRTHPAGKNSPLHF	TGTGCCAGCAGGCGAACACACCCCGCGGGTAAAAATTCACCCCTCCACTTT
TRBV7-9	NA	TRBJ2-3	few	CAGRDNRGGADTQYF	TGTGCCGGACGGGACAATCGCGGCGGTGCAGATACGCAGTATTTT
TRBV14	TRBD2	TRBJ2-3	many	CASSPWRSGSGTDTQYF	TGTGCCAGCAGTCCCTGGCGAAGCGGGAGCGGCACAGATACGCAGTATTTT
TRBV5-6	TRBD2	TRBJ2-5	NA	CASSLGLAAETQYF	TGTGCCAGCAGCTTGGGACTAGCTGCAGAGACCCAGTACTTC
TRBV18	NA	TRBJ1-5	NA	CASSPTFSGLGNQPQHF	TGTGCCAGCTCACCAACCTTTAGTGGGCTGGGCAATCAGCCCCAGCATTTT
TRBV7-3	TRBD2	TRBJ2-1	few	CASSLTSGRAQNEQFF	TGTGCCAGCAGCTTAACTAGCGGGAGGGCCCAGAATGAGCAGTTCTTC
TRBV28	NA	TRBJ1-3	NA	CATLRVSGNTIYF	TGTGCCACCCTGCGGGTCTCTGGAAACACCATATATTTT
TRBV4-1	TRBD1	TRBJ1-4	few	CASSQRFRDRVIF	TGCGCCAGCAGCCAAAGATTCCGGGACAGGGTGATTTTT
TRBV7-2	NA	TRBJ2-2	many	CASSSSTFNTGELFF	TGTGCCAGCAGCTCCAGTACATTTAACACCGGGGAGCTGTTTTTT
TRBV2	NA	TRBJ1-1	few	CASSVLPGNSPEAFF	TGTGCCAGCAGTGTACTTCCAGGTAATTCCCCTGAAGCTTTCTTT
TRBV5-1	NA	TRBJ2-2	NA	CASSLYTDDPELFF	TGCGCCAGCAGCTTGTACACGGACGACCCGGAGCTGTTTTTT
TRBV2	NA	TRBJ1-2	NA	CASSEWWQENGYTF	TGTGCCAGCAGTGAATGGTGGCAGGAGAATGGCTACACCTTC
TRBV19	NA	TRBJ2-2	few	CASLRGRMNTGELFF	TGTGCCAGCCTGCGAGGGCGCATGAACACCGGGGAGCTGTTTTTT
TRBV11-2	TRBD2	TRBJ2-3	NA	CASSLEGASGGTDTQYF	TGTGCCAGCAGCTTAGAGGGTGCTAGCGGGGGCACAGATACGCAGTATTTT
TRBV27	NA	TRBJ1-6	few	CASSLRRPSPLHF	TGTGCCAGCAGTTTGAGACGGCCCTCACCCCTCCACTTT
TRBV28	NA	TRBJ1-2	few	CASGRQYGYTF	TGTGCCAGCGGTAGACAGTACGGCTACACCTTC
TRBV1	NA	TRBJ1-6	NA	CTSSQDLEPRNSPLHF	TGCACCAGCAGCCAAGATCTAGAACCGCGTAATTCACCCCTCCACTTT
TRBV7-2	NA	TRBJ2-2	few	CASSSTLGTGELFF	TGTGCCAGCAGCTCTACCCTTGGCACCGGGGAGCTGTTTTTT
TRBV7-2	NA	TRBJ2-3	NA	CASSDLGDTQYF	TGTGCCAGCAGCGATCTAGGGGATACGCAGTATTTT
TRBV7-9	NA	TRBJ2-3	few	CASSLALGVPTQYF	TGTGCCAGCAGCTTAGCCCTTGGGGTCCCGACGCAGTATTTT
TRBV4-1	TRBD1	TRBJ2-7	NA	CASSHGQAADYEQYF	TGCGCCAGCAGCCACGGACAGGCAGCAGACTACGAGCAGTACTTC
TRBV19	NA	TRBJ2-5	few	CASSPQLYQETQYF	TGTGCCAGTAGTCCACAGCTGTACCAAGAGACCCAGTACTTC
TRBV7-9	NA	TRBJ2-7	few	CASRASTDSYEQYF	TGTGCCAGCAGGGCGTCGACAGACTCCTACGAGCAGTACTTC
TRBV5-1	NA	TRBJ1-6	many	CASSDILQGDNSPLHF	TGCGCCAGCAGCGACATACTACAGGGAGATAATTCACCCCTCCACTTT
TRBV2	NA	TRBJ2-4	many	CASSTSQNIQYF	TGTGCCAGCAGCACCTCACAAAACATTCAGTACTTC
TRBV11-2	TRBD1	TRBJ1-6	NA	CASSRDRKNSPLHF	TGTGCCAGCAGCCGGGACAGGAAAAATTCACCCCTCCACTTT
TRBV11-2	TRBD1	TRBJ1-4	NA	CASSGPGQGVRLF	TGTGCCAGCAGCGGCCCGGGACAGGGGGTGAGACTTTTT
TRBV5-4	TRBD1	TRBJ1-5	few	CASSSRDSGQPQHF	TGTGCCAGCAGCAGCCGGGACAGTGGCCAGCCCCAGCATTTT
TRBV7-2	NA	TRBJ2-3	many	CASSPAADTQYF	TGTGCCAGCAGCCCGGCGGCAGATACGCAGTATTTT
TRBV5-1	NA	TRBJ2-1	few	CASSYPDQNEQFF	TGCGCCAGCAGCTATCCCGACCAGAATGAGCAGTTCTTC
TRBV6-6	TRBD2	TRBJ2-5	NA	CATSPGGGRETQYF	TGTGCCACATCTCCCGGGGGCGGGAGGGAGACCCAGTACTTC
TRBV7-2	NA	TRBJ2-1	NA	CASSRTLLQDSSYNEQFF	TGTGCCAGCAGCCGAACCCTCCTACAGGATAGCTCCTACAATGAGCAGTTCTTC
TRBV14	NA	TRBJ2-7	many	CASSPVPVRNEQYF	TGTGCCAGCAGCCCCGTCCCGGTTAGGAACGAGCAGTACTTC
TRBV20-1	NA	TRBJ1-2	NA	CSAWGNYGYTF	TGCAGTGCCTGGGGGAACTATGGCTACACCTTC
TRBV10-3	NA	TRBJ2-7	NA	CAISEMAAGSSYEQYF	TGTGCCATCAGTGAGATGGCGGCGGGATCCTCCTACGAGCAGTACTTC
TRBV7-2	TRBD1	TRBJ1-1	few	CASSLGDRGRTEAFF	TGTGCCAGCAGCCTGGGGGACAGGGGACGGACTGAAGCTTTCTTT
TRBV11-3	TRBD1	TRBJ1-4	NA	CASRPGQGVEKLFF	TGTGCCAGCAGACCGGGACAGGGTGTAGAAAAACTGTTTTTT
TRBV6-1	NA	TRBJ1-2	NA	CASRISYGYTF	TGTGCCAGCCGTATCTCCTATGGCTACACCTTC
TRBV7-3	NA	TRBJ1-2	NA	CASSSYRGYTF	TGTGCCAGCAGCTCCTATAGGGGCTACACCTTC
TRBV23-1	NA	TRBJ2-1	NA	CASSGGIEQFF	TGCGCCAGCAGCGGTGGAATTGAGCAGTTCTTC
TRBV19	TRBD1	TRBJ1-3	NA	CASIFRDRPNSGNTIYF	TGTGCCAGTATCTTCCGGGACAGGCCAAACTCTGGAAACACCATATATTTT
TRBV5-1	TRBD1	TRBJ2-1	NA	CASSPGQTFNEQFF	TGCGCCAGCAGCCCGGGACAGACCTTCAATGAGCAGTTCTTC
TRBV4-1	NA	TRBJ2-5	many	CASSQDGTGEETQYF	TGCGCCAGCAGCCAAGATGGTACGGGGGAGGAGACCCAGTACTTC